This T cell receptor beta chain appears in the sequencing data of a study of circulating CD8 cells and anti-PD-1 response in melanoma. The overall study: Responders had complete or partial responses; non-responders had stable or progressive disease. Study-level findings and limits: Some patients were treatment-naive; others were previously treated. Subset repertoires were largely private at M1, with under 7% shared.

The CDR3 length is 20 residues. V shed 4 bases, J shed 0 bases, and the junction held 19 bases outside the gene matches. Germline V lookup: CDR1 PRHDT, CDR2 FYEKMQ (reference sequence). Sorting of live CD3+CD8+TCRalphabeta+ cells by PD-1 and/or TIGIT gave four subsets. This clonotype was counted between two and nine times. The antigen is not known. Each library started from roughly 15 ng of total RNA using the QIAseq Immune Repertoire TCR panel. One entry per CDR3 protein results from TCRdb running MiXCR on the reads. The repertoire holds approximately 200 distinct CDR3 sequences, with around 7.7% as singletons.

The chain recombines TRBV13 with TRBJ2-3; 7 nucleotides agree with TRBD2. The clonotype comes from a human donor with melanoma. Sequenced material: CD8+ T cells from PBMCs, taken at baseline or after one month of anti-PD-1 therapy (not recorded which). The CDR3 loop reads CASSSTGERDGLSSTDTQYF. The CDR3 nucleotides are TGTGCCAGCAGCTCAACCGGGGAGCGGGATGGCCTCAGTAGCACAGATACGCAGTATTTT.